This T cell receptor (beta chain) originates from a study of shared T cell receptors in the human thymus. The CDR3 consists of 15 residues. Per the germline V gene, CDR1 is SGHAT and CDR2 is FQNNGV. With 4 bases removed from V and 0 bases from J, the gap between germline ends came to 12 bases. This table comes from immunoSEQ multiplex PCR, and its TCRdb copy is limited to in-frame clones, with some not included. The table records 550,000 to 800,000 clones, 80% to 90% of them present only once. This same sample was also taken into another study, of human thymus T cells. That report adds: Thymus specimens were resections from corrective heart surgery. Among thymic and blood repertoires, usage of V and J genes appeared biased. Unrelated individuals were reported by related research to share highly overlapping thymic repertoires.

V and J are TRBV11-2 and TRBJ2-5, with D possibly TRBD2 on 7 matching bases. What was sequenced was thymocytes. The TCR comes from a girl less than two years old with a congenital heart defect. CDR3 protein: CASSSVGGDQETQYF. CDR3 DNA sequence: TGTGCCAGCAGCTCGGTAGGGGGGGACCAAGAGACCCAGTACTTC.